A single sample gave rise to the 24 T cell receptor beta chains below, sequenced in a study of CD8 T cells in ankylosing spondylitis. One entry per CDR3 protein results from TCRdb running MiXCR on the 5' RACE reads. The sample shows approximately 300,000 distinct CDR3 sequences, 15% to 25% of them seen only once. Sequencing was carried out using blood, either unsorted or a sorted T cell fraction (not recorded which). These receptor sequences come from a male donor with ankylosing spondylitis or in good health (not recorded which).

The rearrangement uses TRBV11-2 and TRBJ2-7; the match to TRBD2 covers 9 bases. Trimming took 0 bases from V and 2 from J; bases not matched to a gene: 2. Germline V CDR1 and CDR2: SGHAT, FQNNGV. This CDR3 is 15 amino acids long. This CDR3 is CASSLDSGGPYEQYV. The CDR3 nucleotides are TGTGCCAGCAGCTTAGATAGCGGGGGCCCCTACGAGCAGTACGTC.

This clonotype has more than one count but fewer than ten. V usage is TRBV9 and J usage is TRBJ2-3, with D tentatively TRBD2 (6 bases). Trimming shortened V by 2 bases and J by 6 bases, and 16 bases separated the two germline ends. This CDR3 comprises 15 residues. In germline, CDR1 is SGDLS, CDR2 YYNGEE. The CDR3 sequence is CASSVENGRGDTQYF. The DNA for the CDR3 is TGTGCCAGCAGCGTTGAAAACGGGAGAGGCGATACGCAGTATTTT.

This clonotype was seen a handful of times. The J gene is TRBJ1-5, the V gene TRBV12-3 or TRBV12-4, with 12 bases aligning to TRBD1. The CDR3 has 16 amino acids. The V and J ends lost 1 base and 7 bases, in that order; junction bases with no gene match: 5. In nucleotides, the CDR3 is TGTGCCAGCAGTTTAGGGGGGACAGGGGGCGAGCAGCCCCAGCATTTT. Amino acids: CASSLGGTGGEQPQHF.

The chain recombines TRBV21-1 with TRBJ2-4; no DNA check was done on the table's D call, TRBD2. TRBV21-1 is a recognized pseudogene. The CDR3 is made up of 14 amino acids. The CDR3 bases are TGTGCCCGCAAAGACACGGGAGGCCCCCACATTCAGTACTTC. Amino acids: CARKDTGGPHIQYF.

The rearrangement uses TRBV5-8 and TRBJ2-2; D unclear. The CDR3 extends over 16 amino acids. The V end lost 0 bases, the J end lost 5 bases, and 14 bases lay between the germline ends. CDR1 is SGHTS and CDR2 is YDEGEE in the germline V gene. CDR3 sequence reads: CASSLGPEKGTGELFF. CDR3 nucleotides: TGTGCCAGCAGCTTGGGACCCGAAAAGGGTACCGGGGAGCTGTTTTTT.

The chain couples TRBV5-6 to TRBJ2-3; D may be TRBD2 (5 bases). The CDR3 has 15 residues. With 2 bases removed from V and 2 bases from J, the gap between germline ends came to 12 bases. Germline V gives CDR1 SGHDT, CDR2 YYEEEE. CDR3 region: CASSFASGPTDTQYF. CDR3 coding DNA: TGTGCCAGCAGCTTCGCGAGCGGACCCACAGATACGCAGTATTTT.

This clonotype was observed at least ten times. Here the CDR3 DNA reads TGTGCCAGCGGGGGGGCCTACCATTCACCCCTCCACTTT. Residues: CASGGAYHSPLHF. The gene calls are TRBV9 and TRBJ1-6, with D possibly TRBD1 on 6 matching bases. In germline, CDR1 is SGDLS, CDR2 YYNGEE. The CDR3 length is 13 residues. V was trimmed by 7 bases and J by 8 bases, leaving 13 bases between them.

V usage is TRBV7-2 and J usage is TRBJ1-1; D not certain. CDR1 is SGHTA and CDR2 is FQGNSA in the germline V gene. V was clipped by 2 bases and J by 4 bases, with 20 bases between them. The CDR3 runs 17 residues. Here the CDR3 reads CASSLLISLGRGTEAFF. CDR3 DNA sequence: TGTGCCAGCAGCTTATTGATTTCTTTGGGCCGGGGCACTGAAGCTTTCTTT.

There are a few counts of this clonotype. The chain has TRBV9 and TRBJ1-6; TRBD1 might be the D (5 bases). The CDR3 is 15 residues long. Germline V gene data show CDR1 as SGDLS and CDR2 as YYNGEE. V was clipped by 5 bases and J by 7 bases, with 16 bases between them. In nucleotides, the CDR3 is TGTGCCAGCAGTCCGGGGGTGGGGAGGAATTCACCCCTCCACTTT. Amino acids: CASSPGVGRNSPLHF.

This clonotype was seen ten or more times. The chain joins TRBV5-1 to TRBJ2-3; D might be TRBD1 or TRBD2, each matching 7 bases. Per the germline V gene, CDR1 is SGHRS and CDR2 is YFSETQ. V gave up 4 bases and J gave up 5 bases, with 20 bases separating them. The CDR3 contains 16 residues. CDR3 region: CASSLQGGVVGDTQYF. The CDR3 nucleotides are TGCGCCAGCAGCCTGCAGGGGGGGGTCGTCGGAGATACGCAGTATTTT.

This clonotype was counted only a few times. The rearrangement links TRBV4-1 to TRBJ1-1; D not certain. V was pared by 3 bases and J by 0 bases, with 11 bases between. Per the germline V gene, CDR1 is MGHRA and CDR2 is YSYEKL. The CDR3 loop spans 15 amino acids. In nucleotides, the CDR3 is TGCGCCAGCAGCCACGGATTGGGCATGAACACTGAAGCTTTCTTT. Translation: CASSHGLGMNTEAFF.

The sample holds many counts of this clonotype. The rearrangement joins TRBV29-1 to TRBJ1-1; D gene unclear. Germline V CDR1 and CDR2: SQVTM, ANQGSEA. The CDR3 is 11 residues long. Between the trimmed V and J ends, which lost 0 bases and 11 bases, there was a span of 10 bases. The CDR3 coding sequence is TGCAGCGTTGAAGATTTTAATCTTGCTTTCTTT. It translates to CSVEDFNLAFF.

Only a few counts were recorded for this clonotype. This rearrangement joins TRBV6-1 to TRBJ2-2, with 7 bases that match TRBD1. CDR3 size: 18 residues. Looked up from germline, CDR1 is MNHNS and CDR2 is SASEGT. V lost 5 bases and J lost 3; bases outside the gene matches: 15. The CDR3 loop is CASSTTTGPLIDTGELFF. The CDR3 nucleotides are TGTGCCAGCAGTACCACGACAGGGCCCTTGATTGACACCGGGGAGCTGTTTTTT.

The chain carries TRBV5-1 and TRBJ2-7; D possibly corresponds to TRBD2 (5 bases). Per the germline V gene, CDR1 is SGHRS and CDR2 is YFSETQ. There are 16 residues in the CDR3. In DNA form, the CDR3 reads TGCGCCACCAGCTTGGACGGAGGCCCTGGGGTGTACGAGCAGTACGTC. This codes for CATSLDGGPGVYEQYV.

On this clonotype: The junction departs from germline at one end; a sequencing error may be responsible. This rearrangement joins TRBV5-1 to TRBJ2-1; no reliable D call. The CDR3 spans 11 residues. CDR1 and CDR2 from the germline V gene are SGHRS and YFSETQ. CDR3 residues: CASSRADEQLF. For the CDR3, the DNA is TGCGCCAGCAGCCGGGCGGATGAGCAGCTCTTC. Looking up the rest from reference TRBV5-1 and TRBJ2-1 gives the full variable domain: KAGVTQTPRYLIKTRGQQVTLSCSPISGHRSVSWYQQTPGQGLQFLFEYFSETQRNKGNFPGRFSGRQFSNSRSEMNVSTLELGDSALYLCASSRADEQLFGPGTRLTVL.

This clonotype appeared a few times. The V call is TRBV5-1, the J call TRBJ1-6; D might be TRBD1 (6 bases). CDR1 and CDR2 from the germline V gene are SGHRS and YFSETQ. This CDR3 has 13 amino acids. V was pared by 2 bases and J by 11 bases, with 11 bases between. DNA of the CDR3: TGCGCCAGCAGCTTCTCAACAGGGCCACCCCTCCACTTT. Amino acid sequence: CASSFSTGPPLHF.

This clonotype was counted at least ten times. J is TRBJ2-3 and V is TRBV5-1; no reliable D call. V lost 0 bases and J 6 bases, leaving 11 bases between the germline ends. This CDR3 contains 14 residues. Germline V CDR1 and CDR2: SGHRS, YFSETQ. In DNA, the CDR3 is TGCGCCAGCAGCTTGGGGGGAACAGCCGATACGCAGTATTTT. This codes for CASSLGGTADTQYF.

This clonotype came up a few times. The gene calls are TRBV6-1 and TRBJ1-1; TRBD1 might be the D (6 bases). Germline loops: CDR1 MNHNS, CDR2 SASEGT. The ends were cut back, 6 bases at V and 0 bases at J, with 14 bases in the middle. The CDR3 covers 15 residues. CDR3 in DNA: TGTGCCAGCAGAAAACCGGGACACCTGAACACTGAAGCTTTCTTT. As protein: CASRKPGHLNTEAFF.

The gene calls are TRBV20-1 and TRBJ2-1; 12 bases are a match to TRBD2. The CDR3 consists of 18 residues. After removal of 6 bases from V and 1 base from J, the junction contained 13 bases not matched to a gene. The V gene's germline CDR1 is DFQATT and CDR2 SNEGSKA (reference sequence). The DNA of the CDR3 is TGCAGTGCACCCGACTTACTAGCGGGAGGCATATCCTACAATGAGCAGTTCTTC. This translates into CSAPDLLAGGISYNEQFF.

The chain joins TRBV15 to TRBJ2-3; D remains ambiguous. Trimming removed 1 base at V and 2 bases at J, with 7 bases between. The germline V gene encodes CDR1 LNHNV and CDR2 YYDKDF (reference sequence). The length of the CDR3 is 14 residues. CDR3 in DNA: TGTGCCACCAGCAGAGTTCCAGACACAGATACGCAGTATTTT. Translated: CATSRVPDTDTQYF. The complete variable domain, with remaining parts taken from reference TRBV15 and TRBJ2-3, reads DAMVIQNPRYQVTQFGKPVTLSCSQTLNHNVMYWYQQKSSQAPKLLFHYYDKDFNNEADTPDNFQSRRPNTSFCFLDIRSPGLGDTAMYLCATSRVPDTDTQYFGPGTRLTVL.

This clonotype has just a few counts. This rearrangement joins TRBV11-2 to TRBJ1-4; D is perhaps TRBD1 (5 bases). The CDR3 extends over 15 amino acids. Germline loops: CDR1 SGHAT, CDR2 FQNNGV. Trimming removed 0 bases from V and 11 bases from J, with 16 bases in between. CDR3 DNA: TGTGCCAGCAGCTTAGATCCGACAGCGCTCAGCAAACTGTTTTTT. Translation: CASSLDPTALSKLFF.

This clonotype was found a few times. This chain connects TRBV19 to TRBJ2-7; D remains unclear. Germline V gives CDR1 LNHDA, CDR2 SQIVND (reference sequence). The ends were cut back, 3 bases at V and 2 bases at J, with 8 bases in the middle. CDR3 length: 13 amino acids. The CDR3 loop is CASSISSAYEQYV. Written as DNA, the CDR3 is TGTGCCAGTAGTATTTCTTCGGCCTACGAGCAGTACGTC.

This clonotype was observed a few times. This chain connects TRBV24-1 to TRBJ2-2, with a tentative D call TRBD1 (6 bases). This CDR3 region has 16 residues. V was clipped by 5 bases and J by 2 bases, with 14 bases between them. Germline CDR1 reads KGHDR; CDR2 reads SFDVKD. CDR3 in amino acids: CATSASGTHNTGELFF. DNA for the CDR3: TGTGCCACCAGTGCCTCCGGGACACATAACACCGGGGAGCTGTTTTTT.

The gene calls are TRBV6-1 and TRBJ2-7; D possibly corresponds to TRBD1 (6 bases). Deletions cut 8 bases from V and 0 bases from J, with 14 bases between. This CDR3 spans 14 amino acids. Germline CDR1 and CDR2: MNHNS and SASEGT. CDR3 amino acids: CASSRTASSYEQYV. In DNA form, the CDR3 reads TGTGCCAGCTCTCGGACAGCGAGCTCCTACGAGCAGTACGTC.